Sequencing of this TCR beta chain was carried out in a study of PD-1 blockade in classical Hodgkin lymphoma. Repertoires were generated with immunoSEQ multiplex PCR, while TCRdb's copy carries only in-frame clones and drops some. This sample has roughly 62,000 clones; around 88% occur once, and the top ten carry under 15%. The CDR3 sequence is 14 residues long. Germline CDR1 is MRHNA and CDR2 is SNTAGT. General study results and limits: Exclusion covered patients beginning nivolumab under 1 year post-ASCT. The authors have not defined what causes the repertoire differences, possibly disease activity or prior therapy.

Each patient relapsed following autologous stem cell transplantation, and prior brentuximab vedotin exposure differed. On this clone: Its cognate antigen is unknown. One junction end does not reproduce the germline sequence, and a read error may be involved.

The sample in question was peripheral blood mononuclear cells (PBMCs), obtained at baseline. V and J are TRBV6-4 and TRBJ2-3, with D perhaps TRBD2 (5 bases). The sequence was obtained from a human donor with classical Hodgkin lymphoma. The CDR3 nucleotides read TGTGCCAGCGGTGACGGGGAAAGCACAGATACGCAGTATTTT. It encodes CASGDGESTDTQYF.